Following are 5 T cell receptor beta chains from one sample sequenced in a study of Graves' ophthalmopathy and Graves' hyperthyroidism. Beta-chain TCR CDR3 regions were amplified from RNA transcripts. HTBI primers were used in a first-round RT-PCR, which preceded a second-round multiplex PCR. TCRdb reanalysed the multiplex PCR reads using MiXCR and keeps one entry per CDR3 protein. In the table there are about 600,000 distinct CDR3 sequences, under 45% of which are singletons. Material for sequencing was peripheral blood or thyroid tissue (not recorded which). The receptors come from an adult man with Graves' hyperthyroidism.

Many counts were recorded for this clonotype. V is TRBV12-3 or TRBV12-4 and J is TRBJ1-1, with D unresolved. Trimming took off 11 bases at V and 4 bases at J, with 11 bases between the two ends. This CDR3 has 11 amino acids. The CDR3 DNA reads TGTGCCGTGGTGATTGCCACTGAAGCTTTCTTT. This codes for CAVVIATEAFF.

This clonotype was counted only a few times. The chain carries TRBV10-3 and TRBJ2-7; 8 nucleotides line up with TRBD2. Germline V gene lookup returns CDR1 ENHRY and CDR2 SYGVKD. J lost 3 bases, V lost 3 bases, and 13 bases had no gene match. This CDR3 has 17 residues. The chain's CDR3 is CAISDVLAERLSYEQYF. The CDR3 nucleotides are TGTGCCATCAGTGACGTACTAGCGGAGCGCCTCAGCTACGAGCAGTACTTC.

This clonotype was detected only a few times. The chain combines TRBV4-1 with TRBJ1-1; D not resolved. In germline, CDR1 is MGHRA, CDR2 YSYEKL. Trimming pared 1 base from V and 2 bases from J, leaving 8 bases between. This CDR3 has 14 residues. CDR3 DNA sequence: TGCGCCAGCAGCCAAGTTATCTATAACACTGAAGCTTTCTTT. Amino acids: CASSQVIYNTEAFF.

The chain joins TRBV2 to TRBJ2-7, with 11 positions matching TRBD2. The DNA end is a closer match to TRBJ2-1, so the J assignment may be wrong. The CDR3 covers 15 residues. Germline-derived CDR1 and CDR2 are SNHLY and FYNNEI. The CDR3 DNA is TGTGCCAGCAGTTATTTAGCGGGGGGGCCGAATGAGCAGTTCTTC. Its protein is CASSYLAGGPNEQFF.

The table lists this clonotype with many counts. The chain joins TRBV4-1 to TRBJ1-1, with D unresolved. The ends were cut back, 8 bases at V and 5 bases at J, with 21 bases in the middle. Germline V lookup: CDR1 MGHRA, CDR2 YSYEKL. The CDR3 contains 15 residues. The CDR3 protein is CASSPSVTEGTEAFF. CDR3 sequence (DNA): TGCGCCAGCTCCCCTAGTGTGACGGAAGGAACTGAAGCTTTCTTT.